This T cell receptor beta chain was observed in a study of shared clonotypes between healthy human individuals. This clone was seen just once. Its antigen is not known. Positive CCR7 selection of CD45RO-negative cells yielded the naive CD8 cells, and terminally differentiated effector memory CD45RA+ cells were excluded. The CDR3 loop spans 17 amino acids. Germline V gene lookup returns CDR1 SGDLS and CDR2 YYNGEE. V was shortened by 0 bases and J by 7 bases, with 20 bases between the two germline ends. The authors ran the assay at deep level. It was about 180 ng DNA, some 30,000 T cell genomes, that sorted-subset replicate PCRs used. In the study's own analysis: ImmunoSEQ output lacked quality scores and full-length reads, limiting matched filtering. Here immunoSEQ multiplex PCR was the method, and the copy in TCRdb shows in-frame clones only, minus some. V, J and clone size are taken as reported in that table, and D and trimming were inferred from the DNA itself. The sample lists approximately 740,000 clones, 92% occurring once.

Study results and limitations: Across subsets, estimated richness was generally greater for naive than for memory populations.

V usage is TRBV9 and J usage is TRBJ2-1; possible D gene TRBD2, 6 bases. This receptor was taken from a man in his thirties or forties in good health. Sequenced input: naive CD8+ T cells sorted from blood. The DNA for the CDR3 is TGTGCCAGCAGCGTAGTTGCCGGGCCTCGCGGGGAGAATGAGCAGTTCTTC. It specifies CASSVVAGPRGENEQFF. Full variable domain (remainder filled in from reference TRBV9 and TRBJ2-1): DSGVTQTPKHLITATGQRVTLRCSPRSGDLSVYWYQQSLDQGLQFLIQYYNGEERAKGNILERFSAQQFPDLHSELNLSSLELGDSALYFCASSVVAGPRGENEQFFGPGTRLTVL.